These T cell receptor beta chains were read from a single sample in a study of shared clonotypes between healthy human individuals. Some clones are missing from TCRdb's copy, which holds only in-frame ones; the method was immunoSEQ multiplex PCR. The sample consists of under 2,500,000 clones, 95% of them appearing once. The sample comprised naive CD4+ T cells sorted from blood. The receptors were sampled from a man aged 18 to 29 in good health. Both conserved end residues are part of each CDR3. The D gene is left open where the match is weak. Expanded clones are given a class, and other clones once, few, many or no size at all.

cdr3_length	d_call	v_call	j_call	clone_size	cdr3_nt	cdr3_aa
15	-	TRBV30	TRBJ1-3	-	TGTGCCTGGAGTGTAGTCAGGGGAACTGGAAACACCATATATTTT	CAWSVVRGTGNTIYF
15	-	TRBV6-6	TRBJ2-7	-	TGTGCCAGCAGTTACTTTCAAGGGACGGTTTACGAGCAGTACTTC	CASSYFQGTVYEQYF
15	TRBD2	TRBV6-5	TRBJ2-7	-	TGTGCCAGCAGTTCCTTTAGGCGGGAGTCCCACGAGCAGTACTTC	CASSSFRRESHEQYF
14	-	TRBV6-5	TRBJ1-3	-	TGTGCCAGCAGTTACTCGAGGGGTGGAAACACCATATATTTT	CASSYSRGGNTIYF
16	TRBD2	TRBV18	TRBJ2-3	-	TGTGCCAGCTCCCCTTTAGCGGGGGGGCAGGTAGATACGCAGTATTTT	CASSPLAGGQVDTQYF
14	TRBD1	TRBV11-2	TRBJ2-5	-	TGTGCCAGCAGCCTAAACAGGGGAGCAGAGACCCAGTACTTC	CASSLNRGAETQYF
15	TRBD2	TRBV18	TRBJ2-1	-	TGTGCCAGCTCACCATATAGCGGGGGGGTTAATGAGCAGTTCTTC	CASSPYSGGVNEQFF
16	-	TRBV6-1	TRBJ1-4	-	TGTGCCAGCAGTGAAGATTATGGGTTAGCTAATGAAAAACTGTTTTTT	CASSEDYGLANEKLFF
14	-	TRBV18	TRBJ2-7	-	TGTGCCAGCTCACCAGGGGCTCCCCGGTACGAGCAGTACTTC	CASSPGAPRYEQYF
13	TRBD1	TRBV6-1	TRBJ1-6	-	TGTGCCAGCAATGGACAGGGCCGGTCACCCCTCCACTTT	CASNGQGRSPLHF
14	-	TRBV6-1	TRBJ1-2	-	TGTGCCAGCACAGCAGGGTCCATGAACTATGGCTACACCTTC	CASTAGSMNYGYTF
15	TRBD2	TRBV30	TRBJ2-3	-	TGTGCCCTGGGCGGGACTAGCGGGGGCGCAGATACGCAGTATTTT	CALGGTSGGADTQYF
14	-	TRBV5-1	TRBJ1-3	-	TGCGCCAGCAGCTTAGGGATCTCTGGAAACACCATATATTTT	CASSLGISGNTIYF
16	TRBD2	TRBV9	TRBJ2-4	-	TGTGCCAGCAGCGGGGGACTAGCGGGAGGGATAAACATTCAGTACTTC	CASSGGLAGGINIQYF
13	-	TRBV10-3	TRBJ1-1	-	TGTGCCATCAGTGGATCGGCGGGAACTGAAGCTTTCTTT	CAISGSAGTEAFF
13	-	TRBV6-6	TRBJ2-3	-	TGTGCCAGCAGTTGGGACAGCACAGATACGCAGTATTTT	CASSWDSTDTQYF
12	-	TRBV30	TRBJ2-7	-	TGTGCCTGGAGTGACGAGGCACACGAGCAGTACTTC	CAWSDEAHEQYF
14	-	TRBV13	TRBJ2-3	few	TGTGCCAGCAGGGCAGACTCCTCCACAGATACGCAGTATTTT	CASRADSSTDTQYF
15	TRBD1	TRBV30	TRBJ2-3	-	TGTGCCTGGAGTGAAGGGACAGGACCCACAGATACGCAGTATTTT	CAWSEGTGPTDTQYF
13	-	TRBV30	TRBJ1-2	-	TGTGCCTGGAGTGGACAGTGGGGCTATGGCTACACCTTC	CAWSGQWGYGYTF
14	-	TRBV19	TRBJ1-2	-	TGTGCCAGTAGCGGGGCTAACCCTAACTATGGCTACACCTTC	CASSGANPNYGYTF
18	-	TRBV2	TRBJ2-2	few	TGTGCCAGCAGTGAATCGGTCCGATTATCCCTGAACACCGGGGAGCTGTTTTTT	CASSESVRLSLNTGELFF
14	TRBD1	TRBV6-5	TRBJ1-2	-	TGTGCCAGCAGTTCCACAGGGGTCCTCTATGGCTACACCTTC	CASSSTGVLYGYTF
13	-	TRBV19	TRBJ1-2	-	TGTGCCAGTAGTCTCCGGATGAACTATGGCTACACCTTC	CASSLRMNYGYTF
14	-	TRBV9	TRBJ2-1	-	TGTGCCAGCAGCGTAGAGTCAGGATACAATGAGCAGTTCTTC	CASSVESGYNEQFF
17	TRBD1	TRBV5-1	TRBJ1-6	-	TGCGCCAGCAGCTTGTGGACAGGGGAGACCCATAATTCACCCCTCCACTTT	CASSLWTGETHNSPLHF
15	-	TRBV7-9	TRBJ2-4	-	TGTGCCAGCAGCGTTGCCTATCAACTGGAAAACATTCAGTACTTC	CASSVAYQLENIQYF
18	-	TRBV30	TRBJ1-5	-	TGTGCCTGGAGTGTTCAACGGACCTCTGGGGATAGCAATCAGCCCCAGCATTTT	CAWSVQRTSGDSNQPQHF
12	-	TRBV2	TRBJ2-5	-	TGTGCCAGCAGTGTAGGGGGAGAGACCCAGTACTTC	CASSVGGETQYF
14	-	TRBV6-5	TRBJ2-5	-	TGTGCCAGCAGCCCGGGACGGATTCAAGAGACCCAGTACTTC	CASSPGRIQETQYF
16	TRBD2	TRBV4-1	TRBJ2-1	-	TGCGCCAGCAGCCAACCGGGACTAGCGGGGGGCAATGAGCAGTTCTTC	CASSQPGLAGGNEQFF
15	TRBD1	TRBV19	TRBJ1-1	-	TGTGCCAGTGAAACGGCGGGACAGGGGGGTTTTGAAGCTTTCTTT	CASETAGQGGFEAFF
15	-	TRBV15	TRBJ1-4	-	TGTGCCACCAGCAGAGACCCAGCCGTCAATGAAAAACTGTTTTTT	CATSRDPAVNEKLFF
17	TRBD1	TRBV7-8	TRBJ2-7	-	TGTGCCAGCAGTTCCTCTATTGGTGGACAGGGCACCTACGAGCAGTACTTC	CASSSSIGGQGTYEQYF
11	-	TRBV19	TRBJ2-5	-	TGTGCCAGTAGTATATATGAGACCCAGTACTTC	CASSIYETQYF
18	-	TRBV18	TRBJ1-5	-	TGTGCCAGCTCACCCCCGCACGGGGGGGCAGAGGGAAATCAGCCCCAGCATTTT	CASSPPHGGAEGNQPQHF
12	TRBD1	TRBV29-1	TRBJ2-1	-	TGCAGCGCGGCCAGGGGGATCGATGAGCAGTTCTTC	CSAARGIDEQFF
17	-	TRBV21-1	TRBJ2-3	-	TGTGCCAGCAGCAGAGGACTAGCGGAATCTAGCACAGATACGCAGTATTTT	CASSRGLAESSTDTQYF
12	-	TRBV10-3	TRBJ1-2	-	TGTGCCATCAGTGCCCAAGGGAGGGACTACACCTTC	CAISAQGRDYTF